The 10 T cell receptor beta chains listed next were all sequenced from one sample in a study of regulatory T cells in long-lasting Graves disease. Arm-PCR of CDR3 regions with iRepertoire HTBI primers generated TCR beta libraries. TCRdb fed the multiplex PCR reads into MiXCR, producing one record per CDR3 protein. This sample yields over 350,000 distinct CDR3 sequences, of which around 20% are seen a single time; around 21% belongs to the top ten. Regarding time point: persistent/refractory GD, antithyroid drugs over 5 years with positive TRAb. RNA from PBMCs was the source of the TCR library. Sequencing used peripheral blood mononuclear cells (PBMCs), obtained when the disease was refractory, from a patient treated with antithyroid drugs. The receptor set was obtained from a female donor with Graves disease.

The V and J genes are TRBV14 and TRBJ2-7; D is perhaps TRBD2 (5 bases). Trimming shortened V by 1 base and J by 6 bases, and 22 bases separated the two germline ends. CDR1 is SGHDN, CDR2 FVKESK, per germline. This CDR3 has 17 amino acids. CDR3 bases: TGTGCCAGCAGCCAAGTCGTGGTGGACTTAGGACGGGGCGAGCAGTACTTC. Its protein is CASSQVVVDLGRGEQYF.

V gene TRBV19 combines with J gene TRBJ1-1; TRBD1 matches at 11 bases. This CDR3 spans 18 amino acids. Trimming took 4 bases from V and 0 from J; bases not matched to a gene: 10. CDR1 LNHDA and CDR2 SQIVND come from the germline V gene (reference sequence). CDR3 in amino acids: CASSTPRGQGGMNTEAFF. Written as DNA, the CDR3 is TGTGCCAGTAGTACCCCCCGGGGACAGGGGGGGATGAACACTGAAGCTTTCTTT.

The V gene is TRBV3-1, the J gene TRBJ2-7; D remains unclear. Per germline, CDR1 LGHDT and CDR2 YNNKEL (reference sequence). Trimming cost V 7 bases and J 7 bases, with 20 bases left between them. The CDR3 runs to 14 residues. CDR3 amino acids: CASNSRNTREEQYF. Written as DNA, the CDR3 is TGTGCCAGCAACTCCCGGAATACTCGTGAGGAGCAGTACTTC.

In nucleotides, the CDR3 is TGCGCCAGCAGTCCAGGTGGGGGGCTCGATGGCTACACCTTC. Encoded protein: CASSPGGGLDGYTF. The V and J genes are TRBV10-1 and TRBJ1-2, with D possibly TRBD1 on 6 matching bases. CDR3 size: 14 residues. The germline V gene encodes CDR1 WNHNN and CDR2 SYGVQD (reference sequence). Trimming removed 5 bases from V and 6 bases from J, with 16 bases in between.

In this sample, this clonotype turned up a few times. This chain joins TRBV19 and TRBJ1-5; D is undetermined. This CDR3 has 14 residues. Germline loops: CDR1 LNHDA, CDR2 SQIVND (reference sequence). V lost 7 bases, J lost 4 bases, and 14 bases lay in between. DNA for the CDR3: TGTGCCAGTACCCTCGAGGGAGGGAATCAGCCCCAGCATTTT. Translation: CASTLEGGNQPQHF.

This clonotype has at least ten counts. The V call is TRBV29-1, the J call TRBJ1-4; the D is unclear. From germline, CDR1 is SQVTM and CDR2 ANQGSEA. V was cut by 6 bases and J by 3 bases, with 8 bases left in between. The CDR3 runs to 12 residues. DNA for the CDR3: TGCAGCGTGGAGGTGGCTAATGAAAAACTGTTTTTT. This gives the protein CSVEVANEKLFF.

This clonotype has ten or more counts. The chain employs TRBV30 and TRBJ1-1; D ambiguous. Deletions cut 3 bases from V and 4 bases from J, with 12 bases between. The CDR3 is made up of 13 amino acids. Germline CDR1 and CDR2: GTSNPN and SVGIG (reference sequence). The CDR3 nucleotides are TGTGCCTGGAGGGGAGGGTTTTCCACTGAAGCTTTCTTT. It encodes CAWRGGFSTEAFF. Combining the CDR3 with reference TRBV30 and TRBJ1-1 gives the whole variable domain SQTIHQWPATLVQPVGSPLSLECTVEGTSNPNLYWYRQAAGRGLQLLFYSVGIGQISSEVPQNLSASRPQDRQFILSSKKLLLSDSGFYLCAWRGGFSTEAFFGQGTRLTVV.

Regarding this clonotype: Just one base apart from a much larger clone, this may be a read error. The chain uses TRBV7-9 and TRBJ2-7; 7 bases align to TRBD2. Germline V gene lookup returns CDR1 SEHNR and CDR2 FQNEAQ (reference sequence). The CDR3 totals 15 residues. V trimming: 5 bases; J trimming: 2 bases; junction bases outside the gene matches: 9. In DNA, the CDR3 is TGTGCCAGCAGCCTCACACGGGGGGAGGCCTACGAGCAGTACTTC. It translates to CASSLTRGEAYEQYF.

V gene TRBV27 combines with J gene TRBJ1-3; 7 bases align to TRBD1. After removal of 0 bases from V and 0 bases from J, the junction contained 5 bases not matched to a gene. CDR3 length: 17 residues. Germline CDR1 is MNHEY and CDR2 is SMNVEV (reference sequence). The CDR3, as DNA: TGTGCCAGCAGTTTATCAGGGACAGCTCACTCTGGAAACACCATATATTTT. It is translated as CASSLSGTAHSGNTIYF.

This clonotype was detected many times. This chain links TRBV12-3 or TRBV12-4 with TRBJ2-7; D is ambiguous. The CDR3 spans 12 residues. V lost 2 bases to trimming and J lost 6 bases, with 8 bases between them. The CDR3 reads CASSLIVLEQYF. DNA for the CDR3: TGTGCCAGCAGTTTAATAGTACTCGAGCAGTACTTC.